Shown below are 22 T cell receptor beta chains from a single sample sequenced in a study of beta chain features in type 1 diabetes. The study reverse transcribed the entire isolated RNA, so it sequenced expressed TCRB transcripts. Clones were read by immunoSEQ multiplex PCR, and TCRdb kept only the in-frame ones, dropping some. The table shows about 400,000 clones, with roughly 12% occurring only once. Sequencing used naive CD4+ T cells from blood. The receptors were gathered from a man aged 18-30 years in good health.

This clone has just a few counts. The V and J genes are TRBV15 and TRBJ2-2; TRBD1 might be the D (5 bases). Trimming pared 1 base from V and 4 bases from J, leaving 10 bases between. The germline V gene encodes CDR1 LNHNV and CDR2 YYDKDF (reference sequence). This CDR3 region has 15 residues. The CDR3 DNA sequence: TGTGCCACCAGCAGAGCAGACAGCCGCACCGGGGAGCTGTTTTTT. The encoded protein is CATSRADSRTGELFF.

This clone was seen many times. The chain couples TRBV29-1 to TRBJ2-1; 11 nucleotides line up with TRBD2. The CDR3 contains 15 residues. V lost 3 bases to trimming and J lost 3 bases; unmatched junction nucleotides: 4. CDR1 and CDR2 from the germline V gene are SQVTM and ANQGSEA. This chain's CDR3 is CSVEGTSGIYNEQFF. CDR3 DNA: TGCAGCGTTGAGGGGACTAGCGGCATCTACAATGAGCAGTTCTTC.

This clone showed up just a few times. The V and J genes are TRBV6-5 and TRBJ2-1; TRBD2 matches at 8 bases. In germline, CDR1 is MNHEY, CDR2 SVGAGI. The CDR3 extends over 15 amino acids. J was trimmed by 6 bases and V by 5 bases; bases with no gene match: 9. CDR3 DNA: TGTGCCAGCAGTCGGACGACCGGGACTAGCAATGAGCAGTTCTTC. Translating gives CASSRTTGTSNEQFF.

In this sample, this clone turned up a few times. The CDR3: CASSSSGSRSDTQYF. Written as DNA, the CDR3 is TGTGCCAGCAGCTCTAGCGGGAGCCGATCAGATACGCAGTATTTT. The chain couples TRBV7-3 to TRBJ2-3; 10 bases are shared with TRBD2. V lost 4 bases and J lost 4; bases outside the gene matches: 5. This CDR3 comprises 15 residues. Germline V CDR1 and CDR2: SGHTA, FQGTGA.

CDR3 protein: CASSQSIDSTGPGANVLTF. CDR3 in DNA: TGCGCCAGCAGTCAATCGATCGACTCTACAGGGCCTGGGGCCAACGTCCTGACTTTC. The rearrangement links TRBV23-1 to TRBJ2-6, with D possibly being TRBD1 (6 bases). TRBV23-1 counts as an open reading frame of uncertain function. CDR3 length: 19 amino acids. V was shortened by 0 bases and J by 2 bases, with 17 bases between the two germline ends.

The J gene is TRBJ2-1, the V gene TRBV28, with 8 positions matching TRBD1. Germline-derived CDR1 and CDR2 are MDHEN and SYDVKM. Losses at the gene ends were 8 bases for V and 4 bases for J; bases not matched to a gene: 10. The CDR3 length is 15 residues. CDR3 region: CASGFPGQAYNEQFF. The CDR3 DNA sequence: TGTGCCAGCGGATTCCCGGGACAGGCTTACAATGAGCAGTTCTTC.

The chain joins TRBV11-2 to TRBJ2-3; TRBD2 is a possible D gene (5 bases). The germline V gene has CDR1 SGHAT and CDR2 FQNNGV. The germline V and J ends were trimmed by 4 bases and 6 bases, with 11 bases remaining between them. There are 13 residues in the CDR3. CDR3 residues: CASSSTRMDTQYF. Written as DNA, the CDR3 is TGTGCCAGCAGCTCCACTAGGATGGATACGCAGTATTTT.

The CDR3 bases are TGTGCCAGCTCACAAGAGACCCAGTACTTC. This translates into CASSQETQYF. The chain is built from TRBV11-2 and TRBJ2-5; D remains ambiguous. The V gene lost 8 bases and the J gene lost 2 bases, with 3 bases spanning the gap. Germline lookup yields CDR1 SGHAT and CDR2 FQNNGV. The length of the CDR3 is 10 residues. Looking up the rest from reference TRBV11-2 and TRBJ2-5 gives the full variable domain: EAGVAQSPRYKIIEKRQSVAFWCNPISGHATLYWYQQILGQGPKLLIQFQNNGVVDDSQLPKDRFSAERLKGVDSTLKIQPAKLEDSAVYLCASSQETQYFGPGTRLLVL.

This clone came up a few times. The junction departs from the called germline gene at one end, perhaps through a read error. The genes are TRBV7-7 and TRBJ2-7, with 7 bases matching TRBD2. CDR1 is SSHAT, CDR2 FNYEAQ, per germline (reference sequence). This CDR3 contains 15 residues. This chain's CDR3 is CASSLVSGTNYEQYF. The CDR3 nucleotides are TGTGCTAGCAGCTTAGTGAGCGGGACCAACTACGAGCAGTACTTC.

J is TRBJ1-2 and V is TRBV19; D is uncertain. This CDR3 region has 14 residues. The germline CDR1 and CDR2 sequences are LNHDA and SQIVND (reference sequence). The V and J ends lost 6 bases and 4 bases respectively, with 15 bases between them. In DNA, the CDR3 is TGTGCCAGTAGACCTAAAGACACGTTCTATGGCTACACCTTC. It encodes CASRPKDTFYGYTF. Full variable domain (outside the CDR3, taken from reference TRBV19 and TRBJ1-2): DGGITQSPKYLFRKEGQNVTLSCEQNLNHDAMYWYRQDPGQGLRLIYYSQIVNDFQKGDIAEGYSVSREKKESFPLTVTSAQKNPTAFYLCASRPKDTFYGYTFGSGTRLTVV.

The chain links TRBV5-6 to TRBJ2-5; tentative D call: TRBD1 (6 bases). CDR1 SGHDT and CDR2 YYEEEE come from the germline V gene. The V and J ends lost 4 bases and 2 bases respectively, with 9 bases between them. There are 13 residues in the CDR3. CDR3 loop: CASSPRGQETQYF. CDR3 sequence (DNA): TGTGCCAGCAGCCCAAGGGGGCAAGAGACCCAGTACTTC. The whole variable domain, remainder taken from reference TRBV5-6 and TRBJ2-5, is DAGVTQSPTHLIKTRGQQVTLRCSPKSGHDTVSWYQQALGQGPQFIFQYYEEEERQRGNFPDRFSGHQFPNYSSELNVNALLLGDSALYLCASSPRGQETQYFGPGTRLLVL.

The chain has TRBV19 and TRBJ1-3, with a tentative D call TRBD1 (6 bases). Germline CDR1 reads LNHDA; CDR2 reads SQIVND (reference sequence). Trimming cost V 8 bases and J 0 bases, with 11 bases left between them. The CDR3 is 14 amino acids. CDR3 DNA: TGTGCCAGTCGGACAGATAGCTCTGGAAACACCATATATTTT. Protein product: CASRTDSSGNTIYF.

This chain joins TRBV6-5 and TRBJ1-5; D may be TRBD1 (5 bases). The germline V gene has CDR1 MNHEY and CDR2 SVGAGI. This CDR3 is 14 amino acids long. Trimming cost V 0 bases and J 2 bases, with 5 bases left between them. The CDR3 sequence is CASSYSGGNQPQHF. The DNA for the CDR3 is TGTGCCAGCAGTTACTCAGGGGGCAATCAGCCCCAGCATTTT.

The rearrangement uses TRBV28 and TRBJ1-5, with 10 bases lining up with TRBD1. Germline V gives CDR1 MDHEN, CDR2 SYDVKM. Unmatched junction bases numbered 7, after V lost 6 bases and J lost 5 bases. The CDR3 is 15 residues long. CDR3 protein: CASSPDRGRDQPQHF. CDR3 bases: TGTGCCAGCAGCCCTGACAGGGGGCGCGATCAGCCCCAGCATTTT.

V is TRBV28 and J is TRBJ2-7; D remains ambiguous. Trimming shortened V by 5 bases and J by 6 bases, and 8 bases separated the two germline ends. The CDR3 contains 11 residues. Germline CDR1 MDHEN, CDR2 SYDVKM. The DNA for the CDR3 is TGTGCCAGCAGTACCCCAGGCGAGCAGTACTTC. It encodes CASSTPGEQYF. The whole variable domain, filled in from reference TRBV28 and TRBJ2-7, reads DVKVTQSSRYLVKRTGEKVFLECVQDMDHENMFWYRQDPGLGLRLIYFSYDVKMKEKGDIPEGYSVSREKKERFSLILESASTNQTSMYLCASSTPGEQYFGPGTRLTVT.

This clone was recorded only once. The V and J genes are TRBV29-1 and TRBJ1-2; TRBD1 might be the D (6 bases). Per germline, CDR1 SQVTM and CDR2 ANQGSEA. The CDR3 runs 14 residues. The ends were cut back, 6 bases at V and 0 bases at J, with 14 bases in the middle. The chain's CDR3 is CSVVGGAANYGYTF. DNA for the CDR3: TGCAGCGTCGTGGGGGGGGCCGCTAACTATGGCTACACCTTC.

The rearrangement uses TRBV5-1 and TRBJ2-7; 8 nucleotides agree with TRBD2. This CDR3 spans 14 amino acids. J lost 5 bases, V lost 0 bases, and 4 bases had no gene match. Germline V gene data show CDR1 as SGHRS and CDR2 as YFSETQ. This chain's CDR3 is CASSLVTAGDEQYF. DNA of the CDR3: TGCGCCAGCAGCTTGGTTACAGCGGGGGACGAGCAGTACTTC.

This clone was seen only a few times. V is TRBV7-3 and J is TRBJ2-6; the D is unclear. CDR3 length equals 13 residues. V lost 5 bases and J lost 3, with 5 bases in between. Germline assignment: CDR1 SGHTA and CDR2 FQGTGA. The CDR3 DNA is TGTGCCAGCAGCACCGGTGGGGCCAACGTCCTGACTTTC. Encoded protein: CASSTGGANVLTF.

This clone has more than one count but fewer than ten. The chain combines TRBV6-1 with TRBJ2-4; D may be TRBD2 (6 bases). Deletions cut 3 bases from V and 8 bases from J, with 8 bases between. The CDR3 spans 12 residues. CDR1 and CDR2 (germline): MNHNS, SASEGT. This CDR3 is CASSEEGYIQYF. The CDR3 DNA sequence: TGTGCCAGCAGTGAGGAGGGGTACATTCAGTACTTC.

This clone was detected only a few times. The V and J genes are TRBV29-1 and TRBJ2-5, with TRBD2 as a possible D gene (6 bases). The J call may be mistaken, given a closer DNA end match to TRBJ2-7. The germline gives CDR1 SQVTM, CDR2 ANQGSEA. The CDR3 contains 12 residues. The DNA for the CDR3 is TGCAGCGTTCGGGGGAGCTCCTACGAGCAGTACTTC. This codes for CSVRGSSYEQYF.

This clone was seen more than once but under ten times. This chain uses TRBV11-2 with TRBJ1-1, with 9 positions matching TRBD1. The V segment lost 5 bases and the J segment 1 base; nucleotides outside the gene matches: 8. Per the germline V gene, CDR1 is SGHAT and CDR2 is FQNNGV. CDR3 length: 16 residues. The CDR3 spells CASSNNRGPRNTEAFF. CDR3 coding DNA: TGTGCCAGCAGCAATAACAGGGGGCCGAGGAACACTGAAGCTTTCTTT.

This clone was detected only a few times. The V and J genes are TRBV15 and TRBJ1-1; weak D call: TRBD1 (5 bases). Germline V gene lookup returns CDR1 LNHNV and CDR2 YYDKDF (reference sequence). This CDR3 is built from 13 residues. Trimming shortened V by 0 bases and J by 6 bases, and 8 bases separated the two germline ends. The CDR3: CATSREGGAEAFF. The CDR3 DNA follows: TGTGCCACCAGCAGAGAGGGGGGGGCTGAAGCTTTCTTT.